Each of the 5 T cell receptor beta chains below was sequenced from the same sample in a study of blood T cell repertoires in COVID-19. TCRdb keeps only in-frame clones here, not all; method: immunoSEQ multiplex PCR. The table lists more than 250,000 clones, more than 70% of them singletons, with 1.5% to 2% in the top ten. Sequencing input: peripheral blood. These receptors were taken from a woman between 25 and 40 years old with COVID-19, enrolled during active disease.

This sequence joins TRBV6-2 or TRBV6-3 and TRBJ1-5; D gene unclear. Germline values: CDR1 MNHEY, CDR2 SVGEGT. The CDR3 is 14 residues long. With 2 bases removed from V and 7 bases from J, the gap between germline ends came to 12 bases. CDR3 sequence reads: CASSYVSTTQPQHF. The DNA of the CDR3 is TGTGCCAGCAGTTACGTTTCAACAACGCAGCCCCAGCATTTT.

The chain uses TRBV4-1 and TRBJ2-1; 7 bases are shared with TRBD2. Germline trimming cut 1 base from V and 4 bases from J; bases unmatched to any gene: 4. The germline CDR1 and CDR2 sequences are MGHRA and YSYEKL. There are 15 residues in the CDR3. The CDR3 bases are TGCGCCAGCAGCCAAGGTTCGGGGGGATACAATGAGCAGTTCTTC. Protein: CASSQGSGGYNEQFF.

The rearrangement links TRBV4-2 to TRBJ2-3, with 8 bases that match TRBD2. There are 17 residues in the CDR3. Germline values: CDR1 LGHNA, CDR2 YNFKEQ. Trimming removed 0 bases from V and 8 bases from J; junction bases left unmatched: 13. The CDR3 spells CASSQDRSGGPKSTQYF. The DNA for the CDR3 is TGTGCCAGCAGCCAAGATCGGAGCGGGGGCCCGAAGAGTACGCAGTATTTT.

The chain combines TRBV6-5 with TRBJ1-1, with TRBD1 matching 10 bases. Unmatched junction bases numbered 7, after V lost 2 bases and J lost 7 bases. The CDR3 spans 15 residues. Germline loops: CDR1 MNHEY, CDR2 SVGAGI. The CDR3: CASSYPGQGVNEAFF. The CDR3 bases are TGTGCCAGCAGTTACCCTGGACAGGGGGTCAATGAAGCTTTCTTT.

The chain carries TRBV11-3 and TRBJ2-2; weak D call: TRBD1 (6 bases). The CDR3 length is 17 residues. Germline V gives CDR1 SGHNT, CDR2 YENEEA. Deletions cut 1 base from V and 4 bases from J, with 16 bases between. The CDR3 is CASSLGRGAGVTGELFF. The CDR3 DNA is TGTGCCAGCAGCTTAGGTCGTGGGGCAGGGGTCACCGGGGAGCTGTTTTTT.